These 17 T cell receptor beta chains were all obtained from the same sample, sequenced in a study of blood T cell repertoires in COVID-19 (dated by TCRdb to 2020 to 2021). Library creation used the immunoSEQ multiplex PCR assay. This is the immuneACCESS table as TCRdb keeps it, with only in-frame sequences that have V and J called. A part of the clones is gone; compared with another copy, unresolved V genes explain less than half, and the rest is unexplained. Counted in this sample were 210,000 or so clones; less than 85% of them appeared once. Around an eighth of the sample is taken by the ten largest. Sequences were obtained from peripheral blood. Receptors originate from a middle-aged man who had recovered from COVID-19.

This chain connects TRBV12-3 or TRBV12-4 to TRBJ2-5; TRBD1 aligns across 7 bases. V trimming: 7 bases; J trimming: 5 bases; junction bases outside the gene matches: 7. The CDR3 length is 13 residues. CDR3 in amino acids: CASNRGAGETQYF. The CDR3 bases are TGTGCCAGCAACAGGGGTGCCGGCGAGACCCAGTACTTC.

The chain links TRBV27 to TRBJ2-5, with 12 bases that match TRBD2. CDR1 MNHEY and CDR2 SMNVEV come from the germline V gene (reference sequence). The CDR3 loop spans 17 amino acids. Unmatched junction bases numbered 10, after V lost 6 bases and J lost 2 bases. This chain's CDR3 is CASSRTGLAGVQETQYF. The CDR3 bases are TGTGCCAGCAGCCGAACGGGACTAGCGGGCGTACAAGAGACCCAGTACTTC.

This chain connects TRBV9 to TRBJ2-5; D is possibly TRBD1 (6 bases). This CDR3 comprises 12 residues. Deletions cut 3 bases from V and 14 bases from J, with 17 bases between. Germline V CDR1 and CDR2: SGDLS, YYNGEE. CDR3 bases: TGTGCCAGCAGCGCCACGACAGGACGACTCTACTTC. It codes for CASSATTGRLYF. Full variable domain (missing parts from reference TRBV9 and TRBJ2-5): DSGVTQTPKHLITATGQRVTLRCSPRSGDLSVYWYQQSLDQGLQFLIQYYNGEERAKGNILERFSAQQFPDLHSELNLSSLELGDSALYFCASSATTGRLYFGPGTRLLVL.

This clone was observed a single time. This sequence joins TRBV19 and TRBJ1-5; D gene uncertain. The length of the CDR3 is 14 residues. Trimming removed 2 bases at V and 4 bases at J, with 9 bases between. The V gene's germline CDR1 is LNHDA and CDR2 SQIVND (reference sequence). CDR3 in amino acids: CASSIIGGNQPQHF. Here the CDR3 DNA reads TGTGCCAGTAGTATAATAGGAGGGAATCAGCCCCAGCATTTT.

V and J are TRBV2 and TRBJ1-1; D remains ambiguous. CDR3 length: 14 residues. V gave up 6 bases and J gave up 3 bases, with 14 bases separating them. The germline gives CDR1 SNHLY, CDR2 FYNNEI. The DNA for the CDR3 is TGTGCCAGCAGCGTGATGAGGGTTTACACTGAAGCTTTCTTT. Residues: CASSVMRVYTEAFF. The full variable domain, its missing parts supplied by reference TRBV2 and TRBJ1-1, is EPEVTQTPSHQVTQMGQEVILRCVPISNHLYFYWYRQILGQKVEFLVSFYNNEISEKSEIFDDQFSVERPDGSNFTLKIRSTKLEDSAMYFCASSVMRVYTEAFFGQGTRLTVV.

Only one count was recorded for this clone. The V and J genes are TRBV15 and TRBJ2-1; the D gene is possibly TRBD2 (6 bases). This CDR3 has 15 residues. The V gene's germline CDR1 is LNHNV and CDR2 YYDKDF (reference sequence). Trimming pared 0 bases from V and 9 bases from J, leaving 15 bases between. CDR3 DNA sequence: TGTGCCACCAGCAGAGATTTCGGGGGTCCCACTGAGCAGTTCTTC. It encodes CATSRDFGGPTEQFF.

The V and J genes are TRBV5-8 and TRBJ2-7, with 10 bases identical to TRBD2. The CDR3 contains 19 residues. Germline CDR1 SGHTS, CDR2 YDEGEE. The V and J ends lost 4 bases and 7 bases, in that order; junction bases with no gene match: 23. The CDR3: CASSPQGLAGALGPEEQYF. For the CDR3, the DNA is TGTGCCAGCAGCCCGCAAGGGCTAGCGGGAGCTCTTGGTCCGGAAGAGCAGTACTTC.

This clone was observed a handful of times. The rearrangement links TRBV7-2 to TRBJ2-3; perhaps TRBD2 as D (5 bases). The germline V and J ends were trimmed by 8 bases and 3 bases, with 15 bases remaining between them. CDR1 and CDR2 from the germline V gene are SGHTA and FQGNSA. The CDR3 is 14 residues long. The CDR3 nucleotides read TGTGCCAGCCTCCTCCTCCTAGCAACAGATACGCAGTATTTT. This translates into CASLLLLATDTQYF.

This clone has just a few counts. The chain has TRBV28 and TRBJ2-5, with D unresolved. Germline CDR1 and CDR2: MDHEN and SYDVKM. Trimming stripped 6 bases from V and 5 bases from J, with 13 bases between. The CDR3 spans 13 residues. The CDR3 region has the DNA TGTGCCAGCAGCCGGCAGGTTCGGGAGACCCAGTACTTC. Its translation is CASSRQVRETQYF.

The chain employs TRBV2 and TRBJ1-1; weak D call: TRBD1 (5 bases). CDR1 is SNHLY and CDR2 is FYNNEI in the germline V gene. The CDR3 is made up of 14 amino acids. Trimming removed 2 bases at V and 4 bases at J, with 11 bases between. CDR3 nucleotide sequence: TGTGCCAGCAGTGAAACAAAGGGGCTCACTGAAGCTTTCTTT. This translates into CASSETKGLTEAFF. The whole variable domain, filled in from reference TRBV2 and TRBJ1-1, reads EPEVTQTPSHQVTQMGQEVILRCVPISNHLYFYWYRQILGQKVEFLVSFYNNEISEKSEIFDDQFSVERPDGSNFTLKIRSTKLEDSAMYFCASSETKGLTEAFFGQGTRLTVV.

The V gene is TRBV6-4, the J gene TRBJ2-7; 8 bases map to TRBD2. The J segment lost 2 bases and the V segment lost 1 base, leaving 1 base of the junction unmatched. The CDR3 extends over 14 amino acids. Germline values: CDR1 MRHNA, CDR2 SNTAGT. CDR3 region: CASSDFSGAYEQYF. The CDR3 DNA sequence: TGTGCCAGCAGTGACTTTAGCGGGGCCTACGAGCAGTACTTC.

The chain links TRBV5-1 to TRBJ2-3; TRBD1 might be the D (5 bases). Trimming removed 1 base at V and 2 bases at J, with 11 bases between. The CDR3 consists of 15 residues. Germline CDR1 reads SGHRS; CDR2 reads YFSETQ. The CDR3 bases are TGCGCCAGCAGCTTGTCTGTGACAGTCACAGATACGCAGTATTTT. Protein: CASSLSVTVTDTQYF.

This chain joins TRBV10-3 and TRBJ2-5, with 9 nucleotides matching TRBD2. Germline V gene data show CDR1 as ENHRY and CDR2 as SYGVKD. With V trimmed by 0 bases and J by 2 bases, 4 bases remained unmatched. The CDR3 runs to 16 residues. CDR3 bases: TGTGCCATCAGTGAGTCGCAGACTAGCGGTCAAGAGACCCAGTACTTC. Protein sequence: CAISESQTSGQETQYF.

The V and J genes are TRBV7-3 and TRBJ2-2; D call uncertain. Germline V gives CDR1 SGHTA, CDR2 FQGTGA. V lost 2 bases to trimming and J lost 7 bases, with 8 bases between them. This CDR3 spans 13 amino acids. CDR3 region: CASSLLVSGELFF. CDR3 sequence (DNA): TGTGCCAGCAGCTTACTAGTGAGCGGGGAGCTGTTTTTT.

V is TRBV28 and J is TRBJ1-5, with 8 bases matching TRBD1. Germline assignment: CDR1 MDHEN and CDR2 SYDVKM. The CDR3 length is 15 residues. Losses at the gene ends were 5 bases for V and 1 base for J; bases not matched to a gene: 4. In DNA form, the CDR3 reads TGTGCCAGCAGTAATTCAGGGGGCAGCAATCAGCCCCAGCATTTT. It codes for CASSNSGGSNQPQHF.

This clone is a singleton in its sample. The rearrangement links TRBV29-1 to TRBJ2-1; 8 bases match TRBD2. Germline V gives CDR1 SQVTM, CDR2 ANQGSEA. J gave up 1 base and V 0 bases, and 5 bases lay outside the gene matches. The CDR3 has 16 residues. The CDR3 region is CSVEDIREGSYNEQFF. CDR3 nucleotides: TGCAGCGTTGAAGACATCCGGGAGGGATCCTACAATGAGCAGTTCTTC.

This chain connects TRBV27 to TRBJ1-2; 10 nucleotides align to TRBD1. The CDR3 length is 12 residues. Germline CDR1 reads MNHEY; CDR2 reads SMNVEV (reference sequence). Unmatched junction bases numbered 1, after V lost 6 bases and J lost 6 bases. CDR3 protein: CASRTGGHGYTF. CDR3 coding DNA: TGTGCCAGCAGGACAGGGGGCCATGGCTACACCTTC.